Listed below are T cell receptor beta chains from one sample, sequenced in a study of human T cells and chemical hapten exposure. Each CDR3 protein is one row after TCRdb ran MiXCR on the RACE reads. In the table there are tens of thousands of distinct CDR3 sequences, 12% to 15% of which are singletons. This specimen consisted of whole blood, obtained in connection with sensitization to the hapten diphenylcyclopropenone (DPC). These receptors all stem from a woman between 45 and 65 years old with alopecia areata. Some clones in this sample may be carry-over from other donors' samples. Each CDR3 is given with its conserved first and last residue. A D gene is named only where the DNA matches it firmly. Clone size is not always given. Where it is, it says once, few, many or a class for expanded clones.

d_call j_call clone_size cdr3_length v_call cdr3_nt cdr3_aa
NA TRBJ1-4 NA 15 TRBV7-9 TGTGCCAGCAGCCTGGTCACGGGATCCGTTGAAAAACTGTTTTTT CASSLVTGSVEKLFF
NA TRBJ1-2 few 16 TRBV18 TGTGCCAGCTCACCGGCGTCGGCCAGGGGAAAACATGGCTACACCTTC CASSPASARGKHGYTF
TRBD2 TRBJ2-7 few 16 TRBV7-6 TGTGCCAGCAGCTTCAATTCGGGACTAGCGGGTTACGAGCAGTACTTC CASSFNSGLAGYEQYF
TRBD2 TRBJ2-3 few 16 TRBV6-6 TGTGCCAGCATGATGTATAGCGGGAGCGGCACAGATACGCAGTATTTT CASMMYSGSGTDTQYF
TRBD2 TRBJ2-1 NA 15 TRBV12-3/TRBV12-4 TGTGCCAGCAGAGCGGGAGTCAGTTCGTACAATGAGCAGTTCTTC CASRAGVSSYNEQFF
TRBD2 TRBJ2-2 NA 13 TRBV20-1 TGCAGTGCTAGCGGGAGGGCCACCGGGGAGCTGTTTTTT CSASGRATGELFF
TRBD1 TRBJ2-6 NA 17 TRBV29-1 TGCAGCGTGGGAACAGGGGGGACATCCTCTGGGGCCAACGTCCTGACTTTC CSVGTGGTSSGANVLTF
TRBD2 TRBJ2-1 NA 14 TRBV20-1 TGCAGTGCTAAGCGGGAGGTGAACTACAATGAGCAGTTCTTC CSAKREVNYNEQFF
NA TRBJ2-1 few 13 TRBV15 TGTGCCACCAGCCCCGGTCCTGGCGGGGAGCAGTTCTTC CATSPGPGGEQFF
NA TRBJ2-5 few 14 TRBV10-2 TGCGCCAGCAGTGATCCCAGAGTCCAAGAGACCCAGTACTTC CASSDPRVQETQYF
NA TRBJ2-3 NA 13 TRBV29-1 TGCAGCGTTGAGGTAGCGGGCACAGATACGCAGTATTTT CSVEVAGTDTQYF
TRBD2 TRBJ2-7 few 15 TRBV7-8 TGTGCCAGCAGCTTAAGGCTAGCGGAATCCTACGAGCAGTACTTC CASSLRLAESYEQYF
TRBD1 TRBJ2-2 few 15 TRBV6-2/TRBV6-3 TGTGCCAGCAGAATCGGACAGGTTAACACCGGGGAGCTGTTTTTT CASRIGQVNTGELFF
NA TRBJ2-7 few 14 TRBV6-1 TGTGCCAGCAGTGAAAACCTCGATGGCTACGAGCAGTACTTC CASSENLDGYEQYF
NA TRBJ2-5 NA 15 TRBV12-3/TRBV12-4 TGTGCCAGCAGTTTTAGTGGCAGAACAGGGGAGACCCAGTACTTC CASSFSGRTGETQYF
NA TRBJ1-4 many 14 TRBV7-6 TGTGCCAGCAGCCTGGTCAGGGCCAGTGAAAAACTGTTTTTT CASSLVRASEKLFF
NA TRBJ2-1 many 14 TRBV20-1 TGCAGTGCTAGAGCAGGATTCGAATACAATGAGCAGTTCTTC CSARAGFEYNEQFF
NA TRBJ1-5 many 13 TRBV27 TGTGCCAGCAGGGGGAATAGCAATCAGCCCCAGCATTTT CASRGNSNQPQHF
NA TRBJ2-3 NA 15 TRBV7-2 TGTGCCAGCAGCTTAGCTCGGACTAGCACAGATACGCAGTATTTT CASSLARTSTDTQYF
NA TRBJ2-1 NA 13 TRBV29-1 TGCAGCGCCGGCAGGGCTAGCGCCAATGAGCAGTTCTTC CSAGRASANEQFF
TRBD1 TRBJ2-5 many 14 TRBV9 TGTGCCAGCAGCGCAGGGGGCTACCAAGAGACCCAGTACTTC CASSAGGYQETQYF
NA TRBJ1-3 few 15 TRBV11-2 TGTGCCAGCAGCAGAGGACGGAACTCTGGAAACACCATATATTTT CASSRGRNSGNTIYF
NA TRBJ2-6 NA 16 TRBV7-2 TGTGCCAGCAGCTTAGGTGGGGGCTCTGGGGCCAACGTCCTGACTTTC CASSLGGGSGANVLTF
NA TRBJ1-4 few 13 TRBV28 TGTGCCAGTCTAATGAAGAGTAATGAAAAACTGTTTTTT CASLMKSNEKLFF
NA TRBJ2-3 NA 15 TRBV24-1 TGTGCCACCAGCACTAGTCTGCGACTCACAGATACGCAGTATTTT CATSTSLRLTDTQYF
NA TRBJ1-2 few 13 TRBV6-6 TGTGCCGGGGCTTTTGGGGATGGGGATGGCTACACCTTC CAGAFGDGDGYTF